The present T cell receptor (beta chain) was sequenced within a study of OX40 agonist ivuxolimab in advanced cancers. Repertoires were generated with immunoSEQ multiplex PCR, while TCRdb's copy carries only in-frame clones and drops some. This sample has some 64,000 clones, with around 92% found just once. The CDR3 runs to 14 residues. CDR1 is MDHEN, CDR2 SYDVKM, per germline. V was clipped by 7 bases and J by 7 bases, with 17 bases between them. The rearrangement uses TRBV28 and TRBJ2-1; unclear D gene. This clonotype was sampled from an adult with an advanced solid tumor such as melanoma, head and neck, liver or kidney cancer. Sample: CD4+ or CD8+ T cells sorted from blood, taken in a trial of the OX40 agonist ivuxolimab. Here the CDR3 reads CASKGWGLGNEQFF. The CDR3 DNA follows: TGTGCCAGCAAGGGTTGGGGATTAGGTAATGAGCAGTTCTTC.